A selection of T cell receptor beta chains follows, all from one sample in a study of shared clonotypes between healthy human individuals. Libraries were prepared by immunoSEQ multiplex PCR; TCRdb keeps only in-frame clonotypes and omits some of them. The table lists 1,100,000 or so clones, around 78% of them singletons, with approximately 0.52% in the top ten. Sequenced material: memory CD4+ T cells from PBMCs. All receptors derive from a man between 18 and 35 years old in good health. Some clones in this sample may be carry-over from other donors' samples. CDR3s include the opening cysteine and the closing phenylalanine or tryptophan. Each record gives: V gene, clone size, D gene, J gene, CDR3 DNA, CDR3 protein. The D gene is left open where the match is weak. Not every row has a clone size; where given, it reads once, few, many or a size class.

TRBV11-2,.,.,TRBJ2-5,TGTGCCAGCAGCTTACTTCGGGGAAAAGAGACCCAGTACTTC,CASSLLRGKETQYF
TRBV2,.,.,TRBJ1-2,TGTGCCAGCAGCCCGAGACAGGCCCTCAATGGCTACACCTTC,CASSPRQALNGYTF
TRBV2,many,.,TRBJ2-7,TGTGCCAGCAGTGCGTCAACCGGGCTTCCCTCCTACGAGCAGTACTTC,CASSASTGLPSYEQYF
TRBV4-2,.,TRBD2,TRBJ2-3,TGTGCCAGCAGCCAAGAAGGACTAGCGGCGCAGTATTTT,CASSQEGLAAQYF
TRBV4-1,.,.,TRBJ2-5,TGCGCCAGCAGCCAAGATTTCTGGGAGACCCAGTACTTC,CASSQDFWETQYF
TRBV5-1,.,TRBD1,TRBJ2-7,TGCGCCAGCAGCTTGGGGACAGGGTTTATTTCCTACGAGCAGTACTTC,CASSLGTGFISYEQYF
TRBV5-1,.,TRBD2,TRBJ2-3,TGCGCCAGCAGCAGACCCCGTAGCGGGAGGGCCGAGGGAGATACGCAGTATTTT,CASSRPRSGRAEGDTQYF
TRBV28,.,TRBD2,TRBJ2-1,TGTGCCAGCAGTTCGAGAGCGGGAGGGGGCCGGCAGTTCTTC,CASSSRAGGGRQFF
TRBV11-3,.,.,TRBJ2-1,TGTGCCAGCAGCCAGGGGGGTTTCGGCTACAATGAGCAGTTCTTC,CASSQGGFGYNEQFF
TRBV29-1,.,TRBD2,TRBJ2-5,TGCAGCGCTGGGCCTCGCCTAGCGGGAGAGACCCAGTACTTC,CSAGPRLAGETQYF
TRBV18,.,.,TRBJ2-1,TGTGCCAGCTCACCTCAGGACATTCCCAACAATGAGCAGTTCTTC,CASSPQDIPNNEQFF
TRBV4-1,once,TRBD1,TRBJ2-7,TGCGCCAGCAGCCAACCCGAGTTCGGGACAGGGGACGACGAGCAGTACTTC,CASSQPEFGTGDDEQYF
TRBV19,once,.,TRBJ1-1,TGTGCCAGTAGTCCCGGTCCAGTCGGGGCTGAAGCTTTCTTT,CASSPGPVGAEAFF
TRBV27,.,TRBD1,TRBJ1-1,TGTGCCAGCAGTGAATGGGACAGGGGACGCACTGAAGCTTTCTTT,CASSEWDRGRTEAFF
TRBV5-1,.,TRBD1,TRBJ1-1,TGCGCCAGCAGCGAGGGACAGGGGTGGACTGAAGCTTTCTTT,CASSEGQGWTEAFF
TRBV5-4,.,TRBD1,TRBJ2-7,TGTGCCAGCAGATCGGGACAGTCACACGAGCAGTACTTC,CASRSGQSHEQYF
TRBV5-5,.,.,TRBJ1-5,TGTGCCAGCAGCTTGGAACCACAGTCCCGACAGCCCCAGCATTTT,CASSLEPQSRQPQHF
TRBV5-8,.,.,TRBJ1-1,TGTGCCAGCAGCTTGTATAGGCTGCTACTCACTGAAGCTTTCTTT,CASSLYRLLLTEAFF
TRBV6-6,.,TRBD1,TRBJ2-3,TGTGCCAGCACCCCGTCAGGGGGCGGGGATACGCAGTATTTT,CASTPSGGGDTQYF
TRBV6-6,few,.,TRBJ1-2,TGTGCCAGCAGTTTCCTGGACATGGGTAAAACCTTC,CASSFLDMGKTF
TRBV11-1,.,.,TRBJ2-5,TGTGCCAGCAGCTTAGATGGGAGAGAGACCCAGTACTTC,CASSLDGRETQYF
TRBV10-2,.,TRBD1,TRBJ2-1,TGCGCCAGCCGTAAAGGGACAGGGGACTACAATGAGCAGTTCTTC,CASRKGTGDYNEQFF
TRBV29-1,.,.,TRBJ2-5,TGCAGCGTTGGGCCAGCAAAACAAGAGACCCAGTACTTC,CSVGPAKQETQYF
TRBV19,.,TRBD1,TRBJ1-2,TGTGCCAGTTCGCTGGCAGGGGGATATGGCTACACCTTC,CASSLAGGYGYTF
TRBV6-5,.,.,TRBJ1-2,TGTGCCAGCATCCAGAACCGGGTATCTAACTATGGCTACACCTTC,CASIQNRVSNYGYTF
TRBV25-1,.,TRBD2,TRBJ2-1,TGTGCCAGCAGTGAAGCTAGCGGGAGGGCCGGTTCCTACAATGAGCAGTTCTTC,CASSEASGRAGSYNEQFF
TRBV19,few,.,TRBJ1-1,TGTGCCAGTAGGAGGTCCGGGACACGCCTGAACACTGAAGCTTTCTTT,CASRRSGTRLNTEAFF
TRBV30,.,.,TRBJ2-2,TGTGCCTGGAGGGGGGGGCTAGCGGTCCCCACCGGGGAGCTGTTTTTT,CAWRGGLAVPTGELFF
TRBV7-8,.,TRBD2,TRBJ2-1,TGTGCCAGCAGCGTAGCACTAAGCGGGTGGGGGGGTGAGCAGTTCTTC,CASSVALSGWGGEQFF
TRBV19,.,.,TRBJ1-5,TGTGCCAGTAGTATGGTCGGCAATCAGCCCCAGCATTTT,CASSMVGNQPQHF
TRBV28,.,.,TRBJ1-2,TGTGCCAGCAGTATTCTCAGGGTCCGAGATTATGGCTACACCTTC,CASSILRVRDYGYTF
TRBV9,.,.,TRBJ2-5,TGTGCCAGCAGCCCCTTGGAGCAAGAGACCCAGTACTTC,CASSPLEQETQYF
TRBV19,.,.,TRBJ2-2,TGTGCCAGTAGTATGGGGGGCACCGGGGAGCTGTTTTTT,CASSMGGTGELFF
TRBV2,.,.,TRBJ1-2,TGTGCCAGCACTACGGACCTCTATGGCTACACCTTC,CASTTDLYGYTF
TRBV30,.,TRBD1,TRBJ1-1,TGTGCCTGGCACGACTTGAGGGGGCTTAACGAAGCTTTCTTT,CAWHDLRGLNEAFF
TRBV18,.,.,TRBJ2-1,TGTGCCAGCAGACGCGGGGCTGCAAGTGAGCAGTTCTTC,CASRRGAASEQFF
TRBV7-3,.,TRBD2,TRBJ2-1,TGTGCCAGCAGCTTAAGGGCTAGCGGCCCCAATGAGCAGTTCTTC,CASSLRASGPNEQFF
TRBV28,.,TRBD1,TRBJ2-7,TGTGCCAGCAGTCCCACAATTGGACAGGGGGCGCGCGAGCAGTACTTC,CASSPTIGQGAREQYF
TRBV5-4,.,TRBD1,TRBJ2-2,TGTGCCAGCAGCCCTAGACAGGGGGACACCGGGGAGCTGTTTTTT,CASSPRQGDTGELFF
TRBV28,few,.,TRBJ1-1,TGTGCCAGCATCAGGGGTACTGAAGCTTTCTTT,CASIRGTEAFF
TRBV14,.,TRBD1,TRBJ1-2,TGTGCCAGCAGCCAAGCTACAGGGGGCAGTGGCTACACCTTC,CASSQATGGSGYTF
TRBV11-3,.,.,TRBJ2-1,TGTGCCAGCAGCCCGGGGTTCGGCAATGAGCAGTTCTTC,CASSPGFGNEQFF
TRBV27,once,.,TRBJ2-7,TGTGCCAGCAGTGCCAATTCAGCCTACTACGAGCAGTACTTC,CASSANSAYYEQYF
TRBV5-6,few,TRBD1,TRBJ2-7,TGTGCCAGCAGCTTTAGGGGACAGGGAGAGTACTTC,CASSFRGQGEYF
TRBV7-2,few,.,TRBJ2-2,TGTGCCAGCAGCTTATTCCGTGGTGGCGGGGAGCTGTTTTTT,CASSLFRGGGELFF
TRBV19,.,.,TRBJ2-2,TGTGCCAGTAGTCCTCGGGGCACCGGGGAGCTGTTTTTT,CASSPRGTGELFF
TRBV5-4,many,.,TRBJ1-1,TGTGCCAGCAGCTTGGTTCAGGGGCCGGGGACTGAAGCTTTCTTT,CASSLVQGPGTEAFF
TRBV6-1,.,.,TRBJ2-7,TGTGCCAGCAGTGAGGCCATCTACGAGCAGTACTTC,CASSEAIYEQYF
TRBV6-5,.,TRBD1,TRBJ1-1,TGTGCCAGCAGCCAGGGGGGGACTGAAGCTTTCTTT,CASSQGGTEAFF
TRBV19,.,.,TRBJ1-4,TGTGCCAGTAGTATAGGGACAGAGGATGAAAAACTGTTTTTT,CASSIGTEDEKLFF
TRBV7-3,.,.,TRBJ2-2,TGTGCCAGCAGCCGAGCCGTAAACACCGGGGAGCTGTTTTTT,CASSRAVNTGELFF
TRBV7-9,few,.,TRBJ2-7,TGTGCCAGCAGCTTAGGGCAGGCCTCCTACGAGCAGTACTTC,CASSLGQASYEQYF
TRBV28,.,.,TRBJ2-7,TGTGCCAGCTTTCCGAGGAACACCTACGAGCAGTACTTC,CASFPRNTYEQYF
TRBV7-9,.,.,TRBJ1-2,TGTGCCAGCAGCCACAGCTATGGCTACACCTTC,CASSHSYGYTF
TRBV6-1,.,.,TRBJ2-1,TGTGCCAGCAGTGACCGGAGGGGGAGGTCGGGGTTCTTC,CASSDRRGRSGFF
TRBV5-1,.,TRBD1,TRBJ1-5,TGCGCCAGCAGCCTTGGACAGGGTTGGAATCAGCCCCAGCATTTT,CASSLGQGWNQPQHF
TRBV19,.,TRBD1,TRBJ2-1,TGTGCCAGTAGTATCGTGAGGGGACAGGGTGGCCATGAGCAGTTCTTC,CASSIVRGQGGHEQFF
TRBV5-4,.,.,TRBJ2-1,TGTGCCAGCAGCTCCGGGACTGTTTTCAATGAGCAGTTCTTC,CASSSGTVFNEQFF
TRBV5-1,.,TRBD1,TRBJ1-1,TGCGCCAGCAGCGCCCGGGGACAGAAAAACACTGAAGCTTTCTTT,CASSARGQKNTEAFF
TRBV19,.,TRBD2,TRBJ2-1,TGTGCCAGTAGTAGACTAGCGATCTCCTACAATGAGCAGTTCTTC,CASSRLAISYNEQFF